This TCR beta chain was observed in a study of blood T cell repertoires in COVID-19. In the study overall: PBMCs, B-cell-depleted T cells, or T cells were the source of the cDNA or gDNA that made up the material.

Generated by immunoSEQ multiplex PCR, the TCRdb table keeps only in-frame clones and is missing some. The repertoire holds 350,000 to 450,000 clones, with around 87% as singletons. In Seattle, patients joined the study during active infection and were tracked longitudinally. V dropped 7 bases and J dropped 0; count of bases not matched to a gene: 1. The CDR3 covers 13 residues. Germline CDR1 is MDHEN and CDR2 is SYDVKM. The specimen was peripheral blood. The chain combines TRBV28 with TRBJ1-2, with 8 nucleotides matching TRBD1. The sequence derives from a woman in her fifties or sixties with COVID-19, enrolled during active disease. CDR3 loop: CASNRGANYGYTF. CDR3 sequence (DNA): TGTGCCAGCAACAGGGGGGCTAACTATGGCTACACCTTC.